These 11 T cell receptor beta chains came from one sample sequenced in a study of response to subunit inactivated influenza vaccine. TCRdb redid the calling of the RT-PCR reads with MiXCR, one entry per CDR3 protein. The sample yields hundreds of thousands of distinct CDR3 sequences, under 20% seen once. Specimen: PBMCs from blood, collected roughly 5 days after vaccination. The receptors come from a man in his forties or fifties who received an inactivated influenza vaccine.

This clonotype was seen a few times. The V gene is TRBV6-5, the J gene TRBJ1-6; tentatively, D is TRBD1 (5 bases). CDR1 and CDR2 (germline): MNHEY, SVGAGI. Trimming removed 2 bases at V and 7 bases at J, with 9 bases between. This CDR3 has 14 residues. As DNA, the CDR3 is TGTGCCAGCAGTTACGGGGGGGTGAATTCACCCCTCCACTTT. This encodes CASSYGGVNSPLHF.

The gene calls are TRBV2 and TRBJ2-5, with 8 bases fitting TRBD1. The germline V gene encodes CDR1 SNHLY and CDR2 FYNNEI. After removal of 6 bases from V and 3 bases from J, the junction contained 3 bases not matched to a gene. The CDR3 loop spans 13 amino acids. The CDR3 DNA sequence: TGTGCCAGCAGGATGGACAGGGAAGAGACCCAGTACTTC. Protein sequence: CASRMDREETQYF.

CDR3 sequence (DNA): TGTGCCAGCAGTTTTGAAGGGGGAAACTACGAGCAGTACTTC. Translation: CASSFEGGNYEQYF. The chain uses TRBV12-3 or TRBV12-4 and TRBJ2-7, with a tentative D call TRBD1 (6 bases). V lost 3 bases and J lost 3, with 12 bases in between. CDR3 size: 14 residues.

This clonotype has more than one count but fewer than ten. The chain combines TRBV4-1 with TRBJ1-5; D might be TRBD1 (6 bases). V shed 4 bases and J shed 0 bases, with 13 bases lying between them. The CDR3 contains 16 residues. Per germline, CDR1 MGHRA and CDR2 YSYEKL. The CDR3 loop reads CASSPGGAYSNQPQHF. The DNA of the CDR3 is TGCGCCAGCAGCCCTGGGGGGGCGTATAGCAATCAGCCCCAGCATTTT.

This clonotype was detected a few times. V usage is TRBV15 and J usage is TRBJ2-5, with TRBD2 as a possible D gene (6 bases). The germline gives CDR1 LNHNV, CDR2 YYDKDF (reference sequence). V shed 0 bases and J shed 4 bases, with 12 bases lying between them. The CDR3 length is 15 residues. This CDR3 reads CATSRERREIETQYF. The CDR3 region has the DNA TGTGCCACCAGCAGAGAAAGGAGGGAGATAGAGACCCAGTACTTC.

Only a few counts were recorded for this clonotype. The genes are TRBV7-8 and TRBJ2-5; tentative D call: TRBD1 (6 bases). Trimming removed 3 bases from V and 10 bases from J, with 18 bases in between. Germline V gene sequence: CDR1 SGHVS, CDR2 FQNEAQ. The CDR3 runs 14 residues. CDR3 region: CASSFSGQWGGQYF. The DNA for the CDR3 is TGTGCCAGCAGCTTTTCCGGACAGTGGGGCGGCCAGTACTTC. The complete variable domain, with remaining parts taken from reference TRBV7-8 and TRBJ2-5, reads GAGVSQSPRYKVAKRGQDVALRCDPISGHVSLFWYQQALGQGPEFLTYFQNEAQLDKSGLPSDRFFAERPEGSVSTLKIQRTQQEDSAVYLCASSFSGQWGGQYFGPGTRLLVL.

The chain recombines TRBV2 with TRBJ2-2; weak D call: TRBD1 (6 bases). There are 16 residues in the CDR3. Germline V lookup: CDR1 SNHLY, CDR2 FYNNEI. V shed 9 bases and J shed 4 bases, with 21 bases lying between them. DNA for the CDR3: TGTGCCAGAAGGACGGAGACAGGACCGACCACCGGGGAGCTGTTTTTT. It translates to CARRTETGPTTGELFF.

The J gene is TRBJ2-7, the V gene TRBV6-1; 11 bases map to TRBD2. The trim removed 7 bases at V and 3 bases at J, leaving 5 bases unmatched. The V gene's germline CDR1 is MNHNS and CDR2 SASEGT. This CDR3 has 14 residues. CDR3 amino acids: CASKTLAGGYEQYF. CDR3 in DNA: TGTGCCAGCAAGACCCTAGCGGGGGGCTACGAGCAGTACTTC.

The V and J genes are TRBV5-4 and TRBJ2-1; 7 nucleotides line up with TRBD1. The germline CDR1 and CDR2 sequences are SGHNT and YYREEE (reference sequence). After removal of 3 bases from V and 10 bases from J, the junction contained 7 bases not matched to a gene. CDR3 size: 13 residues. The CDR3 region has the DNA TGTGCCAGCAGCTCTCAGGGGGAGAAAGAGCAGTTCTTC. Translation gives CASSSQGEKEQFF.

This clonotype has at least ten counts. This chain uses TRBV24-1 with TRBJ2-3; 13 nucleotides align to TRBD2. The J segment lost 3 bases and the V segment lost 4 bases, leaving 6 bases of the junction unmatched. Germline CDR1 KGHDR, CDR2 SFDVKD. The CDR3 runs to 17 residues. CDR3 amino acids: CATSDTRTSGSTDTQYF. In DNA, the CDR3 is TGTGCCACCAGTGACACCCGGACTAGCGGGAGTACAGATACGCAGTATTTT.

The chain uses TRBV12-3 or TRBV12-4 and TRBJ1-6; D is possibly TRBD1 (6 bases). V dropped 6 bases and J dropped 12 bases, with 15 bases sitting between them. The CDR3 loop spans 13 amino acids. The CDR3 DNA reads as TGTGCCAGCAGAGAATGGGACACTCAACCCCTCCACTTT. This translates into CASREWDTQPLHF.